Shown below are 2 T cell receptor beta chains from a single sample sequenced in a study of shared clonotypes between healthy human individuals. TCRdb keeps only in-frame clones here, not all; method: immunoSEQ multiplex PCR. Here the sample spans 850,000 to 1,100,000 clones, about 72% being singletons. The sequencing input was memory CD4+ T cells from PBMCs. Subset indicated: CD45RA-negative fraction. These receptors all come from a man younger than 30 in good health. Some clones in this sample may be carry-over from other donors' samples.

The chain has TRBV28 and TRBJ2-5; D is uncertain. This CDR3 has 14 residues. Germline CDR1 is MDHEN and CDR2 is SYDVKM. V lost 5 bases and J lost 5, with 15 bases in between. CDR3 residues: CASSRPGGSETQYF. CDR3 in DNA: TGTGCCAGCAGTAGGCCTGGCGGTTCGGAGACCCAGTACTTC. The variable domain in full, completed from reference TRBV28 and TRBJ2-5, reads DVKVTQSSRYLVKRTGEKVFLECVQDMDHENMFWYRQDPGLGLRLIYFSYDVKMKEKGDIPEGYSVSREKKERFSLILESASTNQTSMYLCASSRPGGSETQYFGPGTRLLVL.

The CDR3 region has the DNA TGTGCCAGCAGCTTGAGGGAGATAATCTACAATGAGCAGTTCTTC. Its protein product is CASSLREIIYNEQFF. The chain combines TRBV6-5 with TRBJ2-1; D perhaps matches TRBD2 (5 bases). The V gene lost 6 bases and the J gene lost 3 bases, with 15 bases spanning the gap. This CDR3 is 15 amino acids long. Germline-derived CDR1 and CDR2 are MNHEY and SVGAGI.